This TCR beta chain emerged from a study of read filtering for tumor transcriptome and immune sequencing. Study summary: Patients were approximately 18 male and some 13 female, mean age about 65 years, range about 47 to 80. IR-seq gave about 3.5 to 10.27 million TCR reads per sample; RNA-seq gave about 80 to 1,300. 8 or 9 patients were R-ISS I, some 16 were R-ISS II, roughly 7 were R-ISS III.

Many counts were recorded for this clonotype. Its antigen is not known. From approximately 430 ng of RNA, a library with molecular barcoded alpha/delta and beta/gamma adaptors was made. One entry per CDR3 protein results from TCRdb running MiXCR on the reads. The data show around 26,000 distinct CDR3 sequences, with around 14% seen just once and over 35% held by the top ten. Whole-study findings and limits: Dropping single-read clonotypes raised IR-seq and RNA-seq shared-clonotype correlation.

There are 14 residues in the CDR3. V dropped 6 bases and J dropped 0; count of bases not matched to a gene: 3. Germline V lookup: CDR1 DFQATT, CDR2 SNEGSKA (reference sequence). This TCR derives from a donor aged 40 or older with multiple myeloma. V and J are TRBV20-1 and TRBJ2-2, with 8 bases matching TRBD1. Sequenced: a population of CD138-negative cells sorted from bone marrow. Written as DNA, the CDR3 is TGCAGTGCCCAGGACAGGGCGAACACCGGGGAGCTGTTTTTT. This encodes CSAQDRANTGELFF.